This TCR beta chain was captured in a study of CXCR3-negative and CXCR3-positive naive CD8 T cells. UMI-labeled 5' RACE yielded the TRB cDNA libraries. Following a re-call of the 5' RACE reads, TCRdb has one entry per CDR3 protein and lacks DNA. The sample has around 81,000 distinct CDR3 sequences. This clonotype was obtained from a human donor in good health. Some clones in this sample may be carry-over from other donors' samples. Specimen: naive CXCR3- CD8+ T cells from blood. Subset: CD45RO-CCR7+CD27+CD95- naive CD8+ T cells lacking CXCR3 (TNR3-).

The CDR3 sequence: CASSPRGGKGSYNEQFF. The V and J genes are TRBV6-2 or TRBV6-3 and TRBJ2-1; the TCRdb D gene call, TRBD1, has no DNA to confirm it. Germline CDR1 and CDR2: MNHEY and SVGEGT. This CDR3 has 17 residues.